This T cell receptor beta chain was found in a study of T cell repertoires in cytomegalovirus infection. Looking at the study overall: Epitope selection comprised recently identified HLA-C-restricted CMV epitopes and well-studied HLA-B-restricted CMV epitopes. General study points: The ex vivo response showed dominance by HLA-C-restricted CMV-specific TCR beta clonotypes. Of the TCR beta families, the public ones yielded a cumulative frequency that identified carriers of CMV plus the relevant HLA.

In this sample, this clonotype turned up a few times. Its antigen is unknown. V dropped 2 bases and J dropped 8 bases, with 13 bases sitting between them. The length of the CDR3 is 14 residues. TCRdb processed the reads anew with MiXCR; each CDR3 protein has one entry. The top ten clones hold 15% to 20% of a sample with 550,000 to 850,000 distinct CDR3 sequences, roughly a third of them seen once. This receptor was identified in a human donor in good health (CMV status not recorded). Some clones in this sample may be carry-over from other donors' samples. The sample here was cultured PBMCs, taken from culture after CMV antigen stimulation. V usage is TRBV12-3 or TRBV12-4 and J usage is TRBJ2-1, with D unclear. For the CDR3, the DNA is TGTGCCAGCAGTTTAAGAAACCTAATGGATGAGCAGTTCTTC. This sequence encodes CASSLRNLMDEQFF.